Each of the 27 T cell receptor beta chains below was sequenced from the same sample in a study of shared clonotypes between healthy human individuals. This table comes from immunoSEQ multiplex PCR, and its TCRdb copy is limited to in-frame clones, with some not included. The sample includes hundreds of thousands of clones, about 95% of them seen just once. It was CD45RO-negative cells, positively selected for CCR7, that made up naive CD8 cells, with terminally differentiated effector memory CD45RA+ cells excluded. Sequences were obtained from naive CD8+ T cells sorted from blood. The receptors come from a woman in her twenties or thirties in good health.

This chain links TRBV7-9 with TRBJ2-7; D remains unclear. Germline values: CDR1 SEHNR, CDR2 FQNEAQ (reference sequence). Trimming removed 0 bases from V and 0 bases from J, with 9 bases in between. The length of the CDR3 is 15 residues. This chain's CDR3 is CASSLAMSSSYEQYF. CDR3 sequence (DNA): TGTGCCAGCAGCTTAGCAATGTCTAGCTCCTACGAGCAGTACTTC.

CDR3 sequence (DNA): TGCGCCAGCAGCTTGTATAGCGAGGGAGATACGCAGTATTTT. Its protein product is CASSLYSEGDTQYF. The chain is built from TRBV5-1 and TRBJ2-3, with D possibly being TRBD2 (5 bases). The CDR3 contains 14 residues. In germline, CDR1 is SGHRS, CDR2 YFSETQ. Trimming took 1 base from V and 5 from J, leaving 11 bases between them.

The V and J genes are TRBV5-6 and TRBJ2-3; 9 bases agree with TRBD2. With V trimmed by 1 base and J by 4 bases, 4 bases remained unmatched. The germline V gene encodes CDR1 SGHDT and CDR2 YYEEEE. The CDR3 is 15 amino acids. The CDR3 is CASSLTSGLADTQYF. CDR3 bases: TGTGCCAGCAGCTTGACTAGCGGGCTGGCAGATACGCAGTATTTT.

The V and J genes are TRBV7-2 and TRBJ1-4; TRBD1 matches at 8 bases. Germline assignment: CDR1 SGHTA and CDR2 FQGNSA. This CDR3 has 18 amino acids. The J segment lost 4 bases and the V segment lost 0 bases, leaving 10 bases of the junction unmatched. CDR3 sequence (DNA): TGTGCCAGCAGCTTAGCGTGGGACGAGGGACAGGATAATGAAAAACTGTTTTTT. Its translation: CASSLAWDEGQDNEKLFF.

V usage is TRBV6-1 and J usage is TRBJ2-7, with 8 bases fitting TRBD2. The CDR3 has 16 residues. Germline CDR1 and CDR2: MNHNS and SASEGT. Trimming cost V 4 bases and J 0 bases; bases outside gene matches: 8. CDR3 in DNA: TGTGCCAGCAGTGGGCCCCTAGCGGGCCTCTCCTACGAGCAGTACTTC. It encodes CASSGPLAGLSYEQYF.

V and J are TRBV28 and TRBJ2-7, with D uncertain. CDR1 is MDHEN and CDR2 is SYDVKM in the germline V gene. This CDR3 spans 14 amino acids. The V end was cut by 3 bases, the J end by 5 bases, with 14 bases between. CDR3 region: CASSFQAAPHEQYF. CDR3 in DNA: TGTGCCAGCAGTTTTCAGGCCGCCCCCCACGAGCAGTACTTC.

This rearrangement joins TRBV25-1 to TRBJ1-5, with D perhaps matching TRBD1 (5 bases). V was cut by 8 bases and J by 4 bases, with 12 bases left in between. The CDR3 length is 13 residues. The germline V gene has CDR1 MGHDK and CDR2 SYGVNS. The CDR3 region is CASSFGGNQPQHF. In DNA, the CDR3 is TGTGCCAGCTCCTTCGGGGGGAATCAGCCCCAGCATTTT.

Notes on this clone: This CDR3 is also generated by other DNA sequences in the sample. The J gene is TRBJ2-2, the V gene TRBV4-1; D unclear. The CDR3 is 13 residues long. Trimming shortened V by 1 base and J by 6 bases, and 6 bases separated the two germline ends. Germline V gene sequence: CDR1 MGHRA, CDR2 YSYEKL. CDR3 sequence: CASSQGGSGELFF. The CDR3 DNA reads TGCGCCAGCAGCCAAGGCGGCTCCGGGGAGCTGTTTTTT.

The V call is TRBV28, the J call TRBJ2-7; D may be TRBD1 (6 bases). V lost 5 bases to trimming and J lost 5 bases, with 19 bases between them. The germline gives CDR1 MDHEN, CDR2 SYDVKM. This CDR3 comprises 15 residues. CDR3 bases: TGTGCCAGCAGTGGGTTCGAGACAGGAAGTGACGAGCAGTACTTC. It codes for CASSGFETGSDEQYF.

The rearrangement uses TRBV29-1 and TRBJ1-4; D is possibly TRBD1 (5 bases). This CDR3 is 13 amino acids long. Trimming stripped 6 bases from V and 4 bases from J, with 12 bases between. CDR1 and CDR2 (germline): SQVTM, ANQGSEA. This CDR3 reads CSVRPGDNEKLFF. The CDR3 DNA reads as TGCAGCGTCCGACCGGGGGATAATGAAAAACTGTTTTTT.

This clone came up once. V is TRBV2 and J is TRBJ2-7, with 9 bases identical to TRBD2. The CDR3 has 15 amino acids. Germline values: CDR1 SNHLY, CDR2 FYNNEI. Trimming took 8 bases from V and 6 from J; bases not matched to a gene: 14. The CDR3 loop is CASAERTSEVGEQYF. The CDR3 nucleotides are TGTGCCAGCGCCGAACGGACTAGCGAGGTGGGCGAGCAGTACTTC.

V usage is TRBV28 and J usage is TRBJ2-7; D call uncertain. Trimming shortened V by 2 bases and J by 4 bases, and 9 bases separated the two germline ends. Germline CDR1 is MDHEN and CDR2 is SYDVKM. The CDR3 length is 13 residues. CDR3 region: CASSLKRAYEQYF. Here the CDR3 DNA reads TGTGCCAGCAGTTTAAAAAGAGCTTACGAGCAGTACTTC. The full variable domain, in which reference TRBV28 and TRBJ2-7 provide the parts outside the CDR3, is DVKVTQSSRYLVKRTGEKVFLECVQDMDHENMFWYRQDPGLGLRLIYFSYDVKMKEKGDIPEGYSVSREKKERFSLILESASTNQTSMYLCASSLKRAYEQYFGPGTRLTVT.

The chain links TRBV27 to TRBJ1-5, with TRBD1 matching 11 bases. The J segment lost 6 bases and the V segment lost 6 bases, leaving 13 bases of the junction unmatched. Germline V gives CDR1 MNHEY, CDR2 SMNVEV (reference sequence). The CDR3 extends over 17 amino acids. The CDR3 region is CASSNLGGTGGTQPQHF. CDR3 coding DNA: TGTGCCAGCAGCAACCTGGGGGGGACAGGGGGAACTCAGCCCCAGCATTTT.

The chain's CDR3 is CASSLGSAQHF. Here the CDR3 DNA reads TGTGCCAGCAGCCTAGGGTCGGCCCAGCATTTT. The chain joins TRBV7-9 to TRBJ1-5, with D unclear. Trimming left V 5 bases short and J 11 bases short, with 10 bases between. Germline-derived CDR1 and CDR2 are SEHNR and FQNEAQ (reference sequence). CDR3 length: 11 residues. The complete variable domain, with remaining parts taken from reference TRBV7-9 and TRBJ1-5, reads DTGVSQNPRHKITKRGQNVTFRCDPISEHNRLYWYRQTLGQGPEFLTYFQNEAQLEKSRLLSDRFSAERPKGSFSTLEIQRTEQGDSAMYLCASSLGSAQHFGDGTRLSIL.

DNA for the CDR3: TGTGCCAGCCTACGACTAGCGGGAGTTGACACCGGGGAGCTGTTTTTT. This sequence encodes CASLRLAGVDTGELFF. The rearrangement links TRBV28 to TRBJ2-2, with 12 nucleotides matching TRBD2. Germline trimming cut 8 bases from V and 3 bases from J; bases unmatched to any gene: 7. The CDR3 spans 16 residues. Germline assignment: CDR1 MDHEN and CDR2 SYDVKM.

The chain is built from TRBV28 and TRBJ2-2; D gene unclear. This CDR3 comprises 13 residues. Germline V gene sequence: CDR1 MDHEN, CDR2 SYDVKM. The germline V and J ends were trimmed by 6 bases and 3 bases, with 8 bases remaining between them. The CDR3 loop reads CASSLDHTGELFF. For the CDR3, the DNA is TGTGCCAGCAGCCTCGACCACACCGGGGAGCTGTTTTTT. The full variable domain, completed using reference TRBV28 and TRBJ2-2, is DVKVTQSSRYLVKRTGEKVFLECVQDMDHENMFWYRQDPGLGLRLIYFSYDVKMKEKGDIPEGYSVSREKKERFSLILESASTNQTSMYLCASSLDHTGELFFGEGSRLTVL.

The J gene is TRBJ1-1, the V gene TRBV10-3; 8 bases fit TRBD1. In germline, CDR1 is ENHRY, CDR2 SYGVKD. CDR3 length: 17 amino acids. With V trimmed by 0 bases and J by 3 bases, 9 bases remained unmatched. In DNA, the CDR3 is TGTGCCATCAGTGAGTCAGGACAGGGCCGGGATCACACTGAAGCTTTCTTT. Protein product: CAISESGQGRDHTEAFF.

CDR3 protein: CASSPPQGLAKDYEQYF. Here the CDR3 DNA reads TGTGCCAGCAGCCCACCCCAGGGACTAGCCAAAGACTACGAGCAGTACTTC. The J gene is TRBJ2-7, the V gene TRBV11-2; TRBD2 aligns across 9 bases. Germline CDR1 SGHAT, CDR2 FQNNGV. V was pared by 5 bases and J by 3 bases, with 14 bases of the junction left unmatched. This CDR3 is built from 17 residues.

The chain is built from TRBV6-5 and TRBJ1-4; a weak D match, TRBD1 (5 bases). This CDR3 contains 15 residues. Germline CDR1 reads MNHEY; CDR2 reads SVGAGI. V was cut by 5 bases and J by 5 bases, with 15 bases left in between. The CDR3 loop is CASSPSGKGNEKLFF. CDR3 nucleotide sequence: TGTGCCAGCAGTCCGTCAGGGAAAGGCAATGAAAAACTGTTTTTT.

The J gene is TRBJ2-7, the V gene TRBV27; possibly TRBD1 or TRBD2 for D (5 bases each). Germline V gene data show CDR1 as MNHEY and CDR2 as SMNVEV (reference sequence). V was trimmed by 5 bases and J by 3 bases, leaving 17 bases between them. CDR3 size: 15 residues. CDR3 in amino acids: CASSPPRGEIYEQYF. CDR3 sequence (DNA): TGTGCCAGCAGTCCCCCAAGAGGGGAGATCTACGAGCAGTACTTC.

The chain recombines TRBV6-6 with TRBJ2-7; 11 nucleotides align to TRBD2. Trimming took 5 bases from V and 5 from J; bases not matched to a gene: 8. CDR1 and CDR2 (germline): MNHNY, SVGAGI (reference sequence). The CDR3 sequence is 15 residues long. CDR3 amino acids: CASSEIAGGRNEQYF. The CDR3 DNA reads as TGTGCCAGCAGTGAGATAGCGGGAGGGAGGAACGAGCAGTACTTC.

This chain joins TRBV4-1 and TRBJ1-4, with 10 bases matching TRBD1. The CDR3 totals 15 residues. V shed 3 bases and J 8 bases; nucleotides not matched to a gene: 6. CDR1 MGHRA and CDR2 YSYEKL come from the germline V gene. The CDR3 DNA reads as TGCGCCAGCAGCCAGACAGGGGGCGCCCAGGAAAAACTGTTTTTT. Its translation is CASSQTGGAQEKLFF.

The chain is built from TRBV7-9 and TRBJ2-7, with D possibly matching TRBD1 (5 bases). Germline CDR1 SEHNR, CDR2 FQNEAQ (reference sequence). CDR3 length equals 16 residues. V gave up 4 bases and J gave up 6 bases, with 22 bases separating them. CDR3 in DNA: TGTGCCAGCAGCTCCGGCTATGGCAGGGCCATCTCCGAGCAGTACTTC. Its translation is CASSSGYGRAISEQYF.

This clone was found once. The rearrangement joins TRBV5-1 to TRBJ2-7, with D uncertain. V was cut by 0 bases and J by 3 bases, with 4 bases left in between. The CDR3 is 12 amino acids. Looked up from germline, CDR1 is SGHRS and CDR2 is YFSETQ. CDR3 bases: TGCGCCAGCAGCTTGGACCACTACGAGCAGTACTTC. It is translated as CASSLDHYEQYF.

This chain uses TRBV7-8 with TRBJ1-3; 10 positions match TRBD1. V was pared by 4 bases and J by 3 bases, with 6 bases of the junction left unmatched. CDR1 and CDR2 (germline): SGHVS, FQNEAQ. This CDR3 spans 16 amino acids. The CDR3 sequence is CASSSSTGGDGNTIYF. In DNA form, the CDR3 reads TGTGCCAGCAGCTCCTCGACAGGGGGCGATGGAAACACCATATATTTT.

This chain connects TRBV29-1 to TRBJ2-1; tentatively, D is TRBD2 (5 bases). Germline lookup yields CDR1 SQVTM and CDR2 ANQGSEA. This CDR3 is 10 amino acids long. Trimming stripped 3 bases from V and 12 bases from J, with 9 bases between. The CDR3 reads CSVEEERQFF. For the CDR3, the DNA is TGCAGCGTTGAGGAGGAGAGGCAGTTCTTC.

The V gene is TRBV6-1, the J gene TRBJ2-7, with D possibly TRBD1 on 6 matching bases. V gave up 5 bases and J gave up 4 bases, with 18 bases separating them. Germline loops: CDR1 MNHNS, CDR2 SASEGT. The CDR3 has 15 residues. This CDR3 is CASSNNRDTFYEQYF. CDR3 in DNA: TGTGCCAGCAGTAACAACCGGGACACCTTTTACGAGCAGTACTTC.